This T cell receptor (beta chain) was recorded in a study of T-cell reconstitution after alpha-beta-depleted transplantation in children. Losses at the gene ends were 5 bases for V and 9 bases for J; bases not matched to a gene: 5. The CDR3 totals 13 residues. This clonotype came up a few times. Antigen: not known. During its preparation, the TCRbeta library received unique molecular identifiers. In TCRdb, the PCR reads were re-called with MiXCR into one record per CDR3 protein. The sample yields some 840,000 distinct CDR3 sequences, 15% to 20% seen once. Findings and caveats of the study: In patients about two months after transplant, alpha-beta T cells reportedly arose from several hundred expanded graft clones.

The sequenced sample was PBMCs, mostly from graft donor cells, obtained 360 days after TCRalphabeta/CD19-depleted stem cell transplant. The chain recombines TRBV12-3 or TRBV12-4 with TRBJ2-4; TRBD1 agrees at 9 bases. The receptor's source is a male patient younger than 18 who had a stem cell transplant for acute lymphoblastic leukemia, so the T cells may come from the graft donor. The CDR3 region has the DNA TGTGCCAGCAGTCCCACGACAGGGGGCATTCAGTACTTC. Its translation: CASSPTTGGIQYF.